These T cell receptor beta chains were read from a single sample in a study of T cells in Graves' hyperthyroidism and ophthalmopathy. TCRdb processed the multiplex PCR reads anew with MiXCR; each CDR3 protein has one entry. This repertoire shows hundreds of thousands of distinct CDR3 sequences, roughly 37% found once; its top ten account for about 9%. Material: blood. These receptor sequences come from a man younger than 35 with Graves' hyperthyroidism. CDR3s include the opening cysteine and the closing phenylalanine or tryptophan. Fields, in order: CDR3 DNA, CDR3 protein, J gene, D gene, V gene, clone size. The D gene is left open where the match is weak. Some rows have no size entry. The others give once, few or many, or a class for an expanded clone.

cdr3_nt: TGCAGTGCTAGAAGGGGGGCGCGGACTGAAGCTTTCTTT; cdr3_aa: CSARRGARTEAFF; j_call: TRBJ1-1; d_call: NA; v_call: TRBV20-1; clone_size: many
cdr3_nt: TGCAGCGTTGAACCCGGGCCGAACTATGGCTACACCTTC; cdr3_aa: CSVEPGPNYGYTF; j_call: TRBJ1-2; d_call: NA; v_call: TRBV29-1; clone_size: NA
cdr3_nt: TGTGCCAGCAGTGAAGCGGGGGTCGGAAACACCATATATTTT; cdr3_aa: CASSEAGVGNTIYF; j_call: TRBJ1-3; d_call: NA; v_call: TRBV2; clone_size: many
cdr3_nt: TGTGCCAGTAGTATAGGTGGCCTCCTCTCGCCCTACGAGCAGTACTTC; cdr3_aa: CASSIGGLLSPYEQYF; j_call: TRBJ2-7; d_call: NA; v_call: TRBV19; clone_size: many
cdr3_nt: TGCAGTGCTAGGGGCCCACATAGCGGGGGTAGCCAAGAGACCCAGTACTTC; cdr3_aa: CSARGPHSGGSQETQYF; j_call: TRBJ2-5; d_call: TRBD2; v_call: TRBV20-1; clone_size: NA
cdr3_nt: TGCAGCGTGGCCGGGACAGGGAGGACGACTTTCTTT; cdr3_aa: CSVAGTGRTTFF; j_call: TRBJ1-1; d_call: TRBD1; v_call: TRBV29-1; clone_size: NA
cdr3_nt: TGCAGTGCTAGGCCCGGGTCCCTTTACTACGAGCAGTACTTC; cdr3_aa: CSARPGSLYYEQYF; j_call: TRBJ2-7; d_call: NA; v_call: TRBV20-1; clone_size: NA
cdr3_nt: TGTGCCAGCAGCTTAGAGGGCATTGGCTATGGGAAACTGTTTTTT; cdr3_aa: CASSLEGIGYGKLFF; j_call: TRBJ1-4; d_call: NA; v_call: TRBV11-2; clone_size: NA
cdr3_nt: TGCAGTGCCCTGAACGGGGTACAGGAAAAACTGTTTTTT; cdr3_aa: CSALNGVQEKLFF; j_call: TRBJ1-4; d_call: NA; v_call: TRBV20-1; clone_size: few
cdr3_nt: TGTGTCAGCAGCTCCGACAGGGGCTATGGCTACACCTTC; cdr3_aa: CVSSSDRGYGYTF; j_call: TRBJ1-2; d_call: TRBD1; v_call: TRBV7-2; clone_size: NA
cdr3_nt: TGTGCCAGCAATACCCCAGGTACCTACGAGGGCTACACCTTC; cdr3_aa: CASNTPGTYEGYTF; j_call: TRBJ1-2; d_call: NA; v_call: TRBV12-3/TRBV12-4; clone_size: NA
cdr3_nt: TGTGCTAGCAGCTTCAGGACTAGTCATGACCAAGAGACCCAGTACTTC; cdr3_aa: CASSFRTSHDQETQYF; j_call: TRBJ2-5; d_call: TRBD2; v_call: TRBV7-7; clone_size: NA
cdr3_nt: TGCGCCAGCAGCCTCGCCGGTCTTAGCAATCAGCCCCAGCATTTT; cdr3_aa: CASSLAGLSNQPQHF; j_call: TRBJ1-5; d_call: NA; v_call: TRBV4-1; clone_size: few
cdr3_nt: TGTGCCAGCAGTGTTGGGGGCGCTCGCACCTTC; cdr3_aa: CASSVGGARTF; j_call: TRBJ1-2; d_call: NA; v_call: TRBV2; clone_size: NA
cdr3_nt: TGCGCCAGCAGCTGGGAACCATCAGGGTCCATTGGCTACACCTTC; cdr3_aa: CASSWEPSGSIGYTF; j_call: TRBJ1-2; d_call: NA; v_call: TRBV5-1; clone_size: NA
cdr3_nt: TGTGCCAGTAGTATAGACGGACAGGCGCCCTACGAGCAGTACTTC; cdr3_aa: CASSIDGQAPYEQYF; j_call: TRBJ2-7; d_call: TRBD1; v_call: TRBV19; clone_size: few
cdr3_nt: TGTGCCACCAGCAGAGATCCCAGCGGGGGGGCCGGGCAGTACTTC; cdr3_aa: CATSRDPSGGAGQYF; j_call: TRBJ2-7; d_call: TRBD2; v_call: TRBV15; clone_size: NA
cdr3_nt: TGCAGTGCTGTACACATCCTCCGTAACTATGGCTACACCTTC; cdr3_aa: CSAVHILRNYGYTF; j_call: TRBJ1-2; d_call: NA; v_call: TRBV20-1; clone_size: few
cdr3_nt: TGTGCCCGCAGAGACCCAAACACTGAAGCTTTCTTT; cdr3_aa: CARRDPNTEAFF; j_call: TRBJ1-1; d_call: NA; v_call: TRBV19; clone_size: NA
cdr3_nt: TGCGCCAGCAGCTTCAGGGACGAGCAGTACTTC; cdr3_aa: CASSFRDEQYF; j_call: TRBJ2-7; d_call: NA; v_call: TRBV5-1; clone_size: many
cdr3_nt: TGCGCCAGCAGCTCCCAAAGGGGCGAGACCCAGTACTTC; cdr3_aa: CASSSQRGETQYF; j_call: TRBJ2-5; d_call: NA; v_call: TRBV5-1; clone_size: few
cdr3_nt: TGTGCCAGCAGCGGCGGGTGGAAGGAGACCCAGTACTTC; cdr3_aa: CASSGGWKETQYF; j_call: TRBJ2-5; d_call: NA; v_call: TRBV9; clone_size: many
cdr3_nt: TGTGCCAGCACCCCCTCCGTGGGGGGGAGGGATATAGAAGGCTACACCTTC; cdr3_aa: CASTPSVGGRDIEGYTF; j_call: TRBJ1-2; d_call: NA; v_call: TRBV2; clone_size: NA
cdr3_nt: TGTGCCAGCAGCTTAGCCGGACAGAGCACCGGGGAGCTGTTTTTT; cdr3_aa: CASSLAGQSTGELFF; j_call: TRBJ2-2; d_call: NA; v_call: TRBV7-6; clone_size: few
cdr3_nt: TGCAGCGTTGCCGGGACAGGGGGCTACGAGCAGTACTTC; cdr3_aa: CSVAGTGGYEQYF; j_call: TRBJ2-7; d_call: TRBD1; v_call: TRBV29-1; clone_size: many
cdr3_nt: TGTGCCAGCAGCTTAAGACAGGGGGCATATTTT; cdr3_aa: CASSLRQGAYF; j_call: TRBJ1-3; d_call: TRBD1; v_call: TRBV7-3; clone_size: NA
cdr3_nt: TGCAGTGCTAAGGACAGGCGCTCCTACGAGCAGTACTTC; cdr3_aa: CSAKDRRSYEQYF; j_call: TRBJ2-7; d_call: TRBD1; v_call: TRBV20-1; clone_size: many
cdr3_nt: TGCGCCAGCAGCTTGAACACAGGGGAGGCTCATGCTTTCTTT; cdr3_aa: CASSLNTGEAHAFF; j_call: TRBJ1-1; d_call: TRBD1; v_call: TRBV5-1; clone_size: NA
cdr3_nt: TGCAGCGCTGGCGGGACGAACACTGAAGCTTTCTTT; cdr3_aa: CSAGGTNTEAFF; j_call: TRBJ1-1; d_call: NA; v_call: TRBV29-1; clone_size: NA
cdr3_nt: TGTGCCAGCTCACCCGCAGGGGTCGAGGACGAGCAGTACTTC; cdr3_aa: CASSPAGVEDEQYF; j_call: TRBJ2-7; d_call: NA; v_call: TRBV10-2; clone_size: once
cdr3_nt: TGTGCCAGGAGGGGGAAGGGAGAGACCCAGTACTTC; cdr3_aa: CARRGKGETQYF; j_call: TRBJ2-5; d_call: NA; v_call: TRBV2; clone_size: many
cdr3_nt: TGTGCCAGCATGAGCCACGACAGCCGCAATCAGCCCCAGCATTTT; cdr3_aa: CASMSHDSRNQPQHF; j_call: TRBJ1-5; d_call: NA; v_call: TRBV6-1; clone_size: NA
cdr3_nt: TGCAGCTTGGGGGGTGAGCGGAACTACGAGCAGTACTTC; cdr3_aa: CSLGGERNYEQYF; j_call: TRBJ2-7; d_call: NA; v_call: TRBV29-1; clone_size: NA
cdr3_nt: TGCAGTGCTAGAGCGGACAGGGTAGGCTACGAGCAGTACTTC; cdr3_aa: CSARADRVGYEQYF; j_call: TRBJ2-7; d_call: TRBD1; v_call: TRBV20-1; clone_size: few
cdr3_nt: TGTGCCAGCAGTCCGGGACAGGAGTACGAGCAGTACTTC; cdr3_aa: CASSPGQEYEQYF; j_call: TRBJ2-7; d_call: TRBD1; v_call: TRBV19; clone_size: few
cdr3_nt: TGTGCCAGCAGCTTTACAGGGCTAGACCAGCCCCAGCATTTT; cdr3_aa: CASSFTGLDQPQHF; j_call: TRBJ1-5; d_call: NA; v_call: TRBV7-9; clone_size: many
cdr3_nt: TGTGCCAGCAGTTCACAGGTATATTATGGCTACACCTTC; cdr3_aa: CASSSQVYYGYTF; j_call: TRBJ1-2; d_call: NA; v_call: TRBV12-3/TRBV12-4; clone_size: few
cdr3_nt: TGCAGCTTGGATCCCGTGCCCACTGAAGCTTTCTTT; cdr3_aa: CSLDPVPTEAFF; j_call: TRBJ1-1; d_call: NA; v_call: TRBV29-1; clone_size: NA
cdr3_nt: TGCAGTGCCCACAGCACAGGGTCGAACTACGAGCAGTACTTC; cdr3_aa: CSAHSTGSNYEQYF; j_call: TRBJ2-7; d_call: NA; v_call: TRBV20-1; clone_size: NA
cdr3_nt: TGTGCCAGCAGCCAAGCCCGGGGCGCCAATCAGCCCCAGCATTTT; cdr3_aa: CASSQARGANQPQHF; j_call: TRBJ1-5; d_call: NA; v_call: TRBV4-2; clone_size: few
cdr3_nt: TGTGCCACCAGCAGGGAGGACAGTAACACCGGGGAGCTGTTTTTT; cdr3_aa: CATSREDSNTGELFF; j_call: TRBJ2-2; d_call: NA; v_call: TRBV15; clone_size: NA
cdr3_nt: TGTGCCAGCAGCCAAGAATGGCTAGGTAGCTCCTACGAGCAGTACTTC; cdr3_aa: CASSQEWLGSSYEQYF; j_call: TRBJ2-7; d_call: NA; v_call: TRBV7-9; clone_size: NA
cdr3_nt: TGTGCCAGCAGCGTAGCTGGCGGGGGAGTCTACGAGCAGTACTTC; cdr3_aa: CASSVAGGGVYEQYF; j_call: TRBJ2-7; d_call: TRBD2; v_call: TRBV9; clone_size: NA
cdr3_nt: TGTGCCATCAGGGGGACAGCCCGAGGGCCCCAGCATTTT; cdr3_aa: CAIRGTARGPQHF; j_call: TRBJ1-5; d_call: TRBD1; v_call: TRBV10-3; clone_size: many
cdr3_nt: TGCAGCGTTGAAGATCGGGGGACTAGCGGGAAAGGCGAGCGGTACTTC; cdr3_aa: CSVEDRGTSGKGERYF; j_call: TRBJ2-7; d_call: TRBD2; v_call: TRBV29-1; clone_size: NA
cdr3_nt: TGCAGTGCTAAAAATCCTTATGGCGAGACCCAGTACTTC; cdr3_aa: CSAKNPYGETQYF; j_call: TRBJ2-5; d_call: NA; v_call: TRBV20-1; clone_size: few
cdr3_nt: TGTGCCAGCAGTGTCGCCAACTATGGCTACACCTTC; cdr3_aa: CASSVANYGYTF; j_call: TRBJ1-2; d_call: NA; v_call: TRBV2; clone_size: many
cdr3_nt: TGCGCCAGCAGCCAAGATCGGGACGGGCATCAGCCCCAGCATTTT; cdr3_aa: CASSQDRDGHQPQHF; j_call: TRBJ1-5; d_call: NA; v_call: TRBV5-5; clone_size: few
cdr3_nt: TGCAGCGTTTCAGCTCAGGGGGCGGGGACCGGGGAGCTGTTTTTT; cdr3_aa: CSVSAQGAGTGELFF; j_call: TRBJ2-2; d_call: TRBD1; v_call: TRBV29-1; clone_size: few
cdr3_nt: TGTGCCAGCAGTTACTCGGAGGGGGTTGGCTACACCTTC; cdr3_aa: CASSYSEGVGYTF; j_call: TRBJ1-2; d_call: NA; v_call: TRBV6-5; clone_size: NA
cdr3_nt: TGTGCCAGCAGCCCCGGCCGGGACACGAGAGGCTACACCTTC; cdr3_aa: CASSPGRDTRGYTF; j_call: TRBJ1-2; d_call: NA; v_call: TRBV9; clone_size: NA
cdr3_nt: TGTGCCAGCAGCGCCGGGACAGGGGCTTATTCACCCCTCCACTTT; cdr3_aa: CASSAGTGAYSPLHF; j_call: TRBJ1-6; d_call: TRBD1; v_call: TRBV7-6; clone_size: NA
cdr3_nt: TGCGCCAACAGCCAGTACAGGGGCAATCAGCCCCAGCATTTT; cdr3_aa: CANSQYRGNQPQHF; j_call: TRBJ1-5; d_call: NA; v_call: TRBV4-1; clone_size: few
cdr3_nt: TGCAGCGTTGACAGACCGAACACCGGGGAGCTGTTTTTT; cdr3_aa: CSVDRPNTGELFF; j_call: TRBJ2-2; d_call: NA; v_call: TRBV29-1; clone_size: many
cdr3_nt: TGTGCCAGCAGCCACAGCGGCTCTAACTATGGCTACACCTTC; cdr3_aa: CASSHSGSNYGYTF; j_call: TRBJ1-2; d_call: NA; v_call: TRBV7-8; clone_size: NA
cdr3_nt: TGTGCCAGCAGCTCTCCGGGACAAATCTACGAGCAGTACTTC; cdr3_aa: CASSSPGQIYEQYF; j_call: TRBJ2-7; d_call: NA; v_call: TRBV7-2; clone_size: NA
cdr3_nt: TGCAGTGCTCGACCAATTGACGGGGGGAAAACTGAAGCTTTCTTT; cdr3_aa: CSARPIDGGKTEAFF; j_call: TRBJ1-1; d_call: NA; v_call: TRBV20-1; clone_size: NA
cdr3_nt: TGTGCCAGCAGCTTAGCGTCGACGGTCTCCTACGAGCAGTACTTC; cdr3_aa: CASSLASTVSYEQYF; j_call: TRBJ2-7; d_call: NA; v_call: TRBV7-2; clone_size: few
cdr3_nt: TGCAGCGTCGTCCCGGGACAGGGGATCAGGGGCTACGAGCAGTACTTC; cdr3_aa: CSVVPGQGIRGYEQYF; j_call: TRBJ2-7; d_call: TRBD1; v_call: TRBV29-1; clone_size: few